Described below is a single T cell receptor (beta chain) sequence and its context. The data are from a study of Graves' ophthalmopathy and Graves' hyperthyroidism. Study-level information: Peripheral blood sampling preceded any treatment and occurred at initial diagnosis.

The sequenced template was RNA, covering the TCR beta CDR3 region. After a first-round RT-PCR with HTBI primers, a second-round multiplex PCR was run. TCRdb reprocessed the multiplex PCR reads via MiXCR and lists one record per CDR3 protein. The sample contains roughly 700,000 distinct CDR3 sequences, around 40% of which appear only once. The CDR3 consists of 17 residues. The germline V gene has CDR1 SEHNR and CDR2 FQNEAQ (reference sequence). Trimming left V 1 base short and J 0 bases short, with 13 bases between. Ophthalmopathy cases showed moderate-to-severe activity, scoring CAS ≥3 and NOSPECS ≥4, with duration under 3 months.

The sequenced sample was peripheral blood. This TCR was recovered from an adult man with Graves' ophthalmopathy. The rearrangement uses TRBV7-9 and TRBJ1-3; a possible D gene is TRBD1 (6 bases). The CDR3 region has the DNA TGTGCCAGCAGCTTAGGCGGGGGCCCTTACTCTGGAAACACCATATATTTT. Protein product: CASSLGGGPYSGNTIYF.